The 20 T cell receptor beta chains below all came from one sample that was sequenced in a study of blood T cell repertoires in COVID-19. The assay was immunoSEQ multiplex PCR, and TCRdb's table has in-frame clones only and misses some. There are 150,000 to 200,000 clones in the sample; approximately 90% occur only once, and about 0.8% lies in the top ten. Sequences were obtained from PBMCs or T cells enriched from blood (not recorded which). The receptors stem from a woman under 30 who had recovered from COVID-19.

The chain carries TRBV5-4 and TRBJ1-2, with 9 bases aligning to TRBD1. This CDR3 has 14 amino acids. V lost 1 base to trimming and J lost 3 bases; unmatched junction nucleotides: 1. Germline lookup yields CDR1 SGHNT and CDR2 YYREEE (reference sequence). The CDR3: CASSLRQGDYGYTF. CDR3 in DNA: TGTGCCAGCAGCTTGCGACAGGGGGACTATGGCTACACCTTC.

The chain combines TRBV14 with TRBJ1-6; no clear D gene. Germline CDR1 and CDR2: SGHDN and FVKESK. Between the trimmed V and J ends, which lost 1 base and 9 bases, there was a span of 13 bases. CDR3 length equals 15 residues. The CDR3, as DNA: TGTGCCAGCAGCCAAGCTCTGAGCGGTGTTTCACCCCTCCACTTT. Translating gives CASSQALSGVSPLHF.

The chain carries TRBV12-3 or TRBV12-4 and TRBJ2-1; 7 nucleotides match TRBD1. Trimming at V came to 3 bases and at J to 8 bases, leaving 4 bases not matched to a gene. The CDR3 extends over 13 amino acids. The CDR3 loop reads CASSLVTGDEQFF. The CDR3 nucleotides are TGTGCCAGCAGTTTGGTCACAGGGGATGAGCAGTTCTTC.

This rearrangement joins TRBV9 to TRBJ2-3; 11 bases agree with TRBD1. Per germline, CDR1 SGDLS and CDR2 YYNGEE. Unmatched junction bases numbered 3, after V lost 4 bases and J lost 5 bases. The CDR3 is 14 residues long. The DNA for the CDR3 is TGTGCCAGCAGCATTGGGACAGGGGGAGATACGCAGTATTTT. This codes for CASSIGTGGDTQYF. The complete variable domain, with remaining parts taken from reference TRBV9 and TRBJ2-3, reads DSGVTQTPKHLITATGQRVTLRCSPRSGDLSVYWYQQSLDQGLQFLIQYYNGEERAKGNILERFSAQQFPDLHSELNLSSLELGDSALYFCASSIGTGGDTQYFGPGTRLTVL.

CDR3 loop: CASSVVAGNYGYTF. The CDR3 nucleotides read TGTGCCAGCAGCGTAGTGGCAGGGAACTATGGCTACACCTTC. The chain combines TRBV9 with TRBJ1-2; tentatively, D is TRBD1 (5 bases). The germline V and J ends were trimmed by 0 bases and 2 bases, with 8 bases remaining between them. This CDR3 comprises 14 residues. Germline-derived CDR1 and CDR2 are SGDLS and YYNGEE.

V gene TRBV28 combines with J gene TRBJ1-1; no clear D gene. The germline V and J ends were trimmed by 0 bases and 1 base, with 6 bases remaining between them. This CDR3 is 14 amino acids long. The germline V gene encodes CDR1 MDHEN and CDR2 SYDVKM. The CDR3 here is CASSLWLRNTEAFF. The DNA of the CDR3 is TGTGCCAGCAGTTTATGGCTCAGGAACACTGAAGCTTTCTTT.

The gene calls are TRBV5-1 and TRBJ1-5, with D unresolved. The V end lost 4 bases, the J end lost 7 bases, and 15 bases lay between the germline ends. Germline V gene lookup returns CDR1 SGHRS and CDR2 YFSETQ. This CDR3 contains 14 residues. The CDR3, as DNA: TGCGCCAGCAGCCCTTGGGGAGGCCCACAGCCCCAGCATTTT. Encoded protein: CASSPWGGPQPQHF.

This chain uses TRBV27 with TRBJ2-3, with 10 bases that match TRBD2. Unmatched junction bases numbered 6, after V lost 5 bases and J lost 1 base. Per the germline V gene, CDR1 is MNHEY and CDR2 is SMNVEV (reference sequence). The CDR3 sequence is 16 residues long. This CDR3 is CASSGLAGDGTDTQYF. CDR3 nucleotides: TGTGCCAGCAGTGGCCTAGCGGGAGATGGCACAGATACGCAGTATTTT.

The CDR3 bases are TGTGCCAGCAGCTTCGGAGGGCCTAGGAACACTGAAGCTTTCTTT. Translated: CASSFGGPRNTEAFF. The chain joins TRBV7-2 to TRBJ1-1; D call uncertain. V was cut by 3 bases and J by 1 base, with 12 bases left in between. The CDR3 covers 15 residues. The germline CDR1 and CDR2 sequences are SGHTA and FQGNSA.

The rearrangement uses TRBV7-9 and TRBJ2-1; 7 bases match TRBD2. The germline V gene encodes CDR1 SEHNR and CDR2 FQNEAQ (reference sequence). This CDR3 spans 13 amino acids. J lost 10 bases, V lost 1 base, and 4 bases had no gene match. CDR3 amino acids: CASSLEVGGEQFF. CDR3 sequence (DNA): TGTGCCAGCAGCTTAGAAGTGGGAGGGGAGCAGTTCTTC.

Concerning this clone: An end of the junction does not agree with germline; a read error may underlie this. The chain carries TRBV12-3 or TRBV12-4 and TRBJ1-2; D is perhaps TRBD1 (5 bases). The CDR3 is 11 residues long. The CDR3: CASSVTQGCTF. The CDR3 DNA sequence: TGTGCCAGCAGTGTCACCCAGGGCTGCACCTTC.

The CDR3 region has the DNA TGTGCCAGCAGCGTAAGGGGGAGCTCTGGAAACACCATATATTTT. Its protein is CASSVRGSSGNTIYF. This sequence joins TRBV9 and TRBJ1-3; D possibly corresponds to TRBD1 (6 bases). The CDR3 extends over 15 amino acids. Germline V CDR1 and CDR2: SGDLS, YYNGEE. Trimming removed 1 base at V and 0 bases at J, with 8 bases between.

This chain connects TRBV18 to TRBJ2-5; possibly TRBD1 for D (5 bases). CDR3 size: 15 residues. CDR1 and CDR2 (germline): KGHSH, LQKENI. V gave up 2 bases and J gave up 2 bases, with 12 bases separating them. CDR3: CASSPTGPPQETQYF. The CDR3 DNA is TGTGCCAGCTCACCAACAGGACCACCTCAAGAGACCCAGTACTTC.

The genes are TRBV2 and TRBJ2-1; D is possibly TRBD1 (5 bases). The V and J ends lost 2 bases and 6 bases respectively, with 11 bases between them. The germline V gene has CDR1 SNHLY and CDR2 FYNNEI. The CDR3 has 14 residues. For the CDR3, the DNA is TGTGCCAGCAGTGAACGTACAGGACCCAATGAGCAGTTCTTC. Translation: CASSERTGPNEQFF.

V gene TRBV7-3 combines with J gene TRBJ2-1, with 8 bases that match TRBD2. Germline-derived CDR1 and CDR2 are SGHTA and FQGTGA. The V gene end was trimmed by 1 base and the J gene end by 2 bases; junction bases not matched to a gene: 1. This CDR3 is built from 15 residues. The CDR3 coding sequence is TGTGCCAGCAGCTTAATGGGACTAGCCTACAATGAGCAGTTCTTC. Translating it yields CASSLMGLAYNEQFF. The full variable domain, completed using reference TRBV7-3 and TRBJ2-1, is GAGVSQTPSNKVTEKGKYVELRCDPISGHTALYWYRQSLGQGPEFLIYFQGTGAADDSGLPNDRFFAVRPEGSVSTLKIQRTERGDSAVYLCASSLMGLAYNEQFFGPGTRLTVL.

The chain couples TRBV28 to TRBJ2-7; 9 nucleotides line up with TRBD2. Germline CDR1 reads MDHEN; CDR2 reads SYDVKM. The length of the CDR3 is 16 residues. V trimming: 8 bases; J trimming: 5 bases; junction bases outside the gene matches: 16. CDR3 DNA sequence: TGTGCCAGCCCTCCGGGGAGCGGGAGGAAGCCTCACGAGCAGTACTTC. Translation: CASPPGSGRKPHEQYF.

The chain links TRBV7-8 to TRBJ1-2; a possible D gene is TRBD1 (6 bases). This CDR3 is 13 amino acids long. Trimming stripped 5 bases from V and 2 bases from J, with 9 bases between. Germline-derived CDR1 and CDR2 are SGHVS and FQNEAQ. The CDR3 coding sequence is TGTGCCAGCAGCCTGGACAGCAACTATGGCTACACCTTC. Translating gives CASSLDSNYGYTF.

The gene calls are TRBV11-3 and TRBJ2-1, with a weak D call TRBD2 (6 bases). Trimming removed 5 bases from V and 7 bases from J, with 12 bases in between. The CDR3 is 13 amino acids. Germline lookup yields CDR1 SGHNT and CDR2 YENEEA. The CDR3 sequence is CASSRGLGNEQFF. CDR3 nucleotides: TGTGCCAGCAGCAGGGGACTGGGTAATGAGCAGTTCTTC.

A remark on this clone: A read error may account for a junction end that differs from germline. V usage is TRBV10-3 and J usage is TRBJ2-1; 11 bases match TRBD2. This CDR3 comprises 15 residues. Per germline, CDR1 ENHRY and CDR2 SYGVKD. DNA of the CDR3: TGTGCCATCAGTGATGTAGGGACTAGCGGTAAAGGTGGGCTCTTC. Amino acids: CAISDVGTSGKGGLF.

CDR3 sequence: CASSPFQGTDGELFF. The CDR3 nucleotides read TGTGCCAGCAGCCCGTTCCAAGGGACAGACGGGGAGCTGTTTTTT. This sequence joins TRBV7-3 and TRBJ2-2; 7 bases agree with TRBD1. CDR1 and CDR2 (germline): SGHTA, FQGTGA. V dropped 5 bases and J dropped 7; count of bases not matched to a gene: 10. CDR3 length: 15 amino acids.